Following are 7 T cell receptor beta chains from one sample sequenced in a study of control samples from healthy donors and cancer patients. Some clones are missing from TCRdb's copy, which holds only in-frame ones; the method was immunoSEQ multiplex PCR. The profile shows some 140,000 clones, 90% to 95% of them singletons. Material: PBMCs. These receptors were collected from a man aged 60-69 years with colorectal cancer.

This chain connects TRBV5-1 to TRBJ2-4; tentative D call: TRBD1 (5 bases). Trimming left V 4 bases short and J 6 bases short, with 20 bases between. Germline CDR1 is SGHRS and CDR2 is YFSETQ. CDR3 length equals 16 residues. CDR3: CASSLGRARSLNIQYF. The CDR3 nucleotides read TGCGCCAGCAGCCTGGGCAGGGCGAGGAGCCTAAACATTCAGTACTTC.

The table lists this clone with a count of one. V is TRBV21-1 and J is TRBJ2-7; the table names TRBD1, a call not compared with the DNA. TRBV21-1 is labeled a pseudogene. This CDR3 comprises 15 residues. The CDR3 DNA sequence: TGTGCCAGCACCAATACGGACAGGAGCTCCTACGAGCAGTACTTC. This encodes CASTNTDRSSYEQYF.

This rearrangement joins TRBV11-2 to TRBJ1-5; 7 bases map to TRBD1. The CDR3 has 16 residues. With V trimmed by 0 bases and J by 1 base, 3 bases remained unmatched. From germline, CDR1 is SGHAT and CDR2 FQNNGV. This chain's CDR3 is CASSLEPGQSNQPQHF. CDR3 DNA sequence: TGTGCCAGCAGCTTAGAACCGGGACAGAGCAATCAGCCCCAGCATTTT.

This clone was seen once. The chain has TRBV6-5 and TRBJ2-7, with 11 bases fitting TRBD2. Germline values: CDR1 MNHEY, CDR2 SVGAGI. The CDR3 length is 14 residues. V dropped 6 bases and J dropped 2; count of bases not matched to a gene: 3. The CDR3 sequence is CASSALAGAYEQYF. The CDR3 DNA reads as TGTGCCAGCAGCGCACTAGCGGGGGCCTACGAGCAGTACTTC.

V is TRBV7-8 and J is TRBJ2-5, with TRBD2 matching 9 bases. The germline gives CDR1 SGHVS, CDR2 FQNEAQ. J gave up 5 bases and V 0 bases, and 7 bases lay outside the gene matches. The CDR3 loop spans 16 amino acids. CDR3 nucleotides: TGTGCCAGCAGCTTAGCGTGGCGGGGGGGCCGGGAGACCCAGTACTTC. Translation: CASSLAWRGGRETQYF. Looking up the rest from reference TRBV7-8 and TRBJ2-5 gives the full variable domain: GAGVSQSPRYKVAKRGQDVALRCDPISGHVSLFWYQQALGQGPEFLTYFQNEAQLDKSGLPSDRFFAERPEGSVSTLKIQRTQQEDSAVYLCASSLAWRGGRETQYFGPGTRLLVL.

The genes are TRBV7-2 and TRBJ1-2; D call uncertain. CDR3 length: 13 amino acids. The V end lost 2 bases, the J end lost 8 bases, and 12 bases lay between the germline ends. The V gene's germline CDR1 is SGHTA and CDR2 FQGNSA. CDR3 amino acids: CASSLRSDQGYTF. The CDR3 bases are TGTGCCAGCAGCTTACGGTCCGACCAGGGCTACACCTTC.

Only one count was recorded for this clone. The V and J genes are TRBV3-1 (or the pseudogene TRBV3-2) and TRBJ1-5, with TRBD1 matching over 10 bases. J was trimmed by 1 base and V by 5 bases; bases with no gene match: 2. This CDR3 comprises 15 residues. Per the germline V gene, CDR1 is LGHDT and CDR2 is YNNKEL (reference sequence). CDR3 sequence: CASSRGQGSNQPQHF. CDR3 DNA: TGTGCCAGCAGCAGGGGACAGGGGAGCAATCAGCCCCAGCATTTT.